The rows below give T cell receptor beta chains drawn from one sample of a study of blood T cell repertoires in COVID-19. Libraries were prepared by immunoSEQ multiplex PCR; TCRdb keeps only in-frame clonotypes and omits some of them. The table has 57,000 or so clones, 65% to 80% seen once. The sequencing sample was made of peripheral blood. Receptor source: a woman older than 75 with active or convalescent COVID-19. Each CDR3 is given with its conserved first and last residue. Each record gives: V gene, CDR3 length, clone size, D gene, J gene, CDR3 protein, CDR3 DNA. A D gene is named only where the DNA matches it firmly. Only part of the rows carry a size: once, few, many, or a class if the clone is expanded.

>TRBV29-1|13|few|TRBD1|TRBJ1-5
CSVLEAGGQPQHF
TGCAGCGTCCTTGAAGCAGGGGGTCAGCCCCAGCATTTT
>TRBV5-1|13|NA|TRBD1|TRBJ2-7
CASSFRQGYEQYF
TGCGCCAGCAGCTTTAGACAGGGCTACGAGCAGTACTTC
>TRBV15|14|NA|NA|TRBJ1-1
CATTPGGLNTEAFF
TGTGCCACCACCCCGGGGGGATTGAACACTGAAGCTTTCTTT
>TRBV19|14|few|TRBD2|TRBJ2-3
CASSIQRGTDTQYF
TGTGCCAGTAGTATCCAGCGGGGGACAGATACGCAGTATTTT
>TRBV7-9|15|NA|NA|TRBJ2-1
CASSRESGGYNEQFF
TGTGCCAGCAGCCGAGAATCAGGAGGATACAATGAGCAGTTCTTC
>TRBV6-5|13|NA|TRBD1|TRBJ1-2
CASSYSTGKGYTF
TGTGCCAGCAGTTACTCGACAGGGAAGGGCTACACCTTC
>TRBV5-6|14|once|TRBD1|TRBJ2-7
CASSLRDSLYEQYF
TGTGCCAGCAGCCTACGGGACAGCCTCTACGAGCAGTACTTC
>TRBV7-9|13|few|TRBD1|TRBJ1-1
CASSYRDSTEAFF
TGTGCCAGCAGTTACCGGGACAGCACTGAAGCTTTCTTT
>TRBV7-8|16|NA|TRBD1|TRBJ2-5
CASSGGGIPPRKTQYF
TGTGCCTCCTCAGGGGGCGGGATTCCCCCGAGGAAGACCCAGTACTTC
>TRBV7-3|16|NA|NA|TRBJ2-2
CASSPQAGTYTGELFF
TGTGCCAGCAGCCCTCAGGCCGGGACTTACACCGGGGAGCTGTTTTTT
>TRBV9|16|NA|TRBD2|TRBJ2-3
CASSVEGGVGTDTQYF
TGTGCCAGCAGCGTAGAGGGAGGGGTGGGGACAGATACGCAGTATTTT
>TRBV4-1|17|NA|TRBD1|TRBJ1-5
CASSQGIVTGANQPQHF
TGCGCCAGCAGCCAAGGGATTGTAACAGGGGCCAATCAGCCCCAGCATTTT
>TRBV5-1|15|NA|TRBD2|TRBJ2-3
CASSLVAGATDTQYF
TGCGCCAGCAGCTTGGTAGCGGGGGCCACAGATACGCAGTATTTT
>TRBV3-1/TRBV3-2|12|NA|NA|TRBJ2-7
CASSQDRNSRYF
TGTGCCAGCAGCCAAGATCGTAACAGCCGATACTTC
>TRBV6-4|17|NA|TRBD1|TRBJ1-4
CASSGIRQGATNEKLFF
TGTGCCAGCAGTGGGATTCGACAGGGTGCAACTAATGAAAAACTGTTTTTT
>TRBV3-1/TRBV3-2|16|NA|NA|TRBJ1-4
CASSQGFSPDRGKLFF
TGTGCCAGCAGCCAAGGTTTCAGCCCTGACCGAGGAAAACTGTTTTTT
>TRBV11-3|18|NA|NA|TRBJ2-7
CASSPPASEPSFSYEQYF
TGTGCCAGCAGCCCGCCGGCGAGCGAACCTTCTTTCTCCTACGAGCAGTACTTC
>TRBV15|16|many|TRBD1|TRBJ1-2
CATSRPGQGEIYGYTF
TGTGCCACCAGCAGACCTGGACAGGGAGAGATTTATGGCTACACCTTC
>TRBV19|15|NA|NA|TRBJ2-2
CASTVLTGNTGELFF
TGTGCCAGTACTGTCCTGACAGGGAACACCGGGGAGCTGTTTTTT
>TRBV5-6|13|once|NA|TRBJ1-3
CASSFPTGNTIYF
TGTGCCAGCAGCTTCCCCACTGGAAACACCATATATTTT
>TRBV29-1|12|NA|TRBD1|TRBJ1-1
CSVDRGPTEAFF
TGCAGCGTGGACAGGGGGCCAACTGAAGCTTTCTTT
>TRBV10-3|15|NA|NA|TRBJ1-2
CAISEGGASNYGYTF
TGTGCCATCAGTGAGGGGGGGGCTAGTAACTATGGCTACACCTTC
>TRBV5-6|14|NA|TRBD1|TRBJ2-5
CASSLQGAEETQYF
TGTGCCAGCAGCCTGCAGGGGGCAGAGGAGACCCAGTACTTC
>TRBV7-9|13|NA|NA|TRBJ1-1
CASSLEAGIEAFF
TGTGCCAGCAGCTTAGAGGCAGGGATTGAAGCTTTCTTT
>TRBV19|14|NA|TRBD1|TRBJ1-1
CASSVADRGTEAFF
TGTGCCAGTAGTGTCGCTGACAGGGGAACTGAAGCTTTCTTT
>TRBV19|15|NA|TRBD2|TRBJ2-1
CASSASGGAYNEQFF
TGTGCCAGTAGCGCAAGCGGGGGGGCCTACAATGAGCAGTTCTTC
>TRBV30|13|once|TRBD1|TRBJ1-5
CAWRGQGNQPQHF
TGTGCCTGGAGGGGACAGGGCAATCAGCCCCAGCATTTT
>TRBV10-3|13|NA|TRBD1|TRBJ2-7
CAIRGQGDYEQYF
TGTGCCATCAGAGGACAGGGGGACTACGAGCAGTACTTC
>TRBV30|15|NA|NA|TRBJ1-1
CAWSVIRQADRVAFF
TGTGCCTGGAGTGTTATCCGACAGGCCGATCGGGTAGCTTTCTTT